Listed here are 28 T cell receptor beta chains from one sample, sequenced in a study of cytomegalovirus exposure and HLA in healthy donors. The PCR employed 60 Vbeta primers together with 13 Jbeta primers. Profiled with immunoSEQ multiplex PCR; TCRdb holds only in-frame clones, not every one. Found here are fewer than 200,000 clones, approximately 80% of them singletons; the top ten hold approximately 2.5%. The sequenced sample was PBMCs. The receptor source for this set is a man aged 60 to 75 in good health and CMV-seronegative.

This clone was seen a handful of times. The V and J genes are TRBV6-5 and TRBJ2-7; the D is unclear. Germline V gene data show CDR1 as MNHEY and CDR2 as SVGAGI. This CDR3 spans 15 amino acids. V dropped 1 base and J dropped 1 base, with 11 bases sitting between them. The DNA of the CDR3 is TGTGCCAGCAGTTACTTTGCGAGAAAGTCCTACGAGCAGTACTTC. The encoded protein is CASSYFARKSYEQYF.

CDR3 coding DNA: TGTGCCAGCGGAAGACAGGTAGCCGAGCAGTACTTC. Protein product: CASGRQVAEQYF. This chain connects TRBV6-6 to TRBJ2-7; D is perhaps TRBD1 (6 bases). CDR1 and CDR2 from the germline V gene are MNHNY and SVGAGI (reference sequence). V was trimmed by 8 bases and J by 6 bases, leaving 14 bases between them. There are 12 residues in the CDR3.

This sequence joins TRBV7-9 and TRBJ2-5; D ambiguous. Germline CDR1 is SEHNR and CDR2 is FQNEAQ (reference sequence). CDR3 length: 11 amino acids. Trimming pared 5 bases from V and 5 bases from J, leaving 6 bases between. Here the CDR3 reads CASSLSETQYF. DNA of the CDR3: TGTGCCAGCAGCCTAAGTGAGACCCAGTACTTC.

The chain uses TRBV28 and TRBJ2-7; TRBD1 matches 9 bases. J was trimmed by 5 bases and V by 7 bases; bases with no gene match: 9. Germline V gene sequence: CDR1 MDHEN, CDR2 SYDVKM. The CDR3 length is 14 residues. The CDR3 bases are TGTGCCAGCACTCACAGGGACAGGGTCCACGAGCAGTACTTC. Translation gives CASTHRDRVHEQYF.

The V gene is TRBV5-1, the J gene TRBJ2-5; the D gene is possibly TRBD1 (6 bases). CDR1 and CDR2 from the germline V gene are SGHRS and YFSETQ. Trimming left V 3 bases short and J 2 bases short, with 11 bases between. The CDR3 runs to 14 residues. The CDR3 sequence is CASSWGQIQETQYF. The CDR3 DNA reads TGCGCCAGCAGCTGGGGACAAATACAAGAGACCCAGTACTTC. Looking up the rest from reference TRBV5-1 and TRBJ2-5 gives the full variable domain: KAGVTQTPRYLIKTRGQQVTLSCSPISGHRSVSWYQQTPGQGLQFLFEYFSETQRNKGNFPGRFSGRQFSNSRSEMNVSTLELGDSALYLCASSWGQIQETQYFGPGTRLLVL.

This clone was detected a few times. The genes are TRBV28 and TRBJ2-7; 12 nucleotides line up with TRBD2. V shed 4 bases, J shed 7 bases, and the junction held 8 bases outside the gene matches. This CDR3 comprises 15 residues. Per the germline V gene, CDR1 is MDHEN and CDR2 is SYDVKM. The CDR3 loop reads CASSSWTSGAREQYF. DNA for the CDR3: TGTGCCAGCAGTTCCTGGACTAGCGGGGCCCGGGAGCAGTACTTC.

The chain links TRBV28 to TRBJ1-1, with 9 bases lining up with TRBD1. V lost 3 bases to trimming and J lost 9 bases; unmatched junction nucleotides: 2. This CDR3 region has 12 residues. The germline V gene encodes CDR1 MDHEN and CDR2 SYDVKM. CDR3 sequence (DNA): TGTGCCAGCAGTTTTGGGACAGGGCAAGCTTTCTTT. Translated: CASSFGTGQAFF. Full variable domain (outside the CDR3, taken from reference TRBV28 and TRBJ1-1): DVKVTQSSRYLVKRTGEKVFLECVQDMDHENMFWYRQDPGLGLRLIYFSYDVKMKEKGDIPEGYSVSREKKERFSLILESASTNQTSMYLCASSFGTGQAFFGQGTRLTVV.

This clone appeared a few times. The chain employs TRBV11-1 and TRBJ2-1, with 9 bases lining up with TRBD2. Germline CDR1 reads SGHAT; CDR2 reads FQDESV (reference sequence). With 8 bases clipped from V and 8 bases from J, the junction kept 7 bases outside the gene matches. The length of the CDR3 is 13 residues. DNA of the CDR3: TGTGCCAGCGGCGGCGGGAGGGCCGATGAGCAGTTCTTC. Its protein product is CASGGGRADEQFF.

The rearrangement uses TRBV4-1 and TRBJ2-7, with TRBD2 matching over 7 bases. V dropped 0 bases and J dropped 2; count of bases not matched to a gene: 10. Per the germline V gene, CDR1 is MGHRA and CDR2 is YSYEKL. The length of the CDR3 is 17 residues. The CDR3 here is CASSQDSPSGTTYEQYF. The CDR3 nucleotides are TGCGCCAGCAGCCAAGATTCGCCTAGCGGTACAACCTACGAGCAGTACTTC.

The gene calls are TRBV6-4 and TRBJ1-1; 7 positions match TRBD1. With 6 bases clipped from V and 8 bases from J, the junction kept 9 bases outside the gene matches. The length of the CDR3 is 13 residues. Germline CDR1 MRHNA, CDR2 SNTAGT. CDR3 sequence (DNA): TGTGCCAGCAGCTCTCACAGGGGCGCGGAAGCTTTCTTT. Translating gives CASSSHRGAEAFF.

A single count supports this clone. V and J are TRBV28 and TRBJ2-2; D might be TRBD1 (6 bases). Trimming pared 2 bases from V and 4 bases from J, leaving 11 bases between. This CDR3 spans 15 amino acids. The germline V gene encodes CDR1 MDHEN and CDR2 SYDVKM. CDR3 sequence reads: CASSLRTDLTGELFF. The CDR3 nucleotides are TGTGCCAGCAGTTTAAGGACAGACCTCACCGGGGAGCTGTTTTTT. Using reference TRBV28 and TRBJ2-2 for the parts outside the CDR3, the full variable domain is DVKVTQSSRYLVKRTGEKVFLECVQDMDHENMFWYRQDPGLGLRLIYFSYDVKMKEKGDIPEGYSVSREKKERFSLILESASTNQTSMYLCASSLRTDLTGELFFGEGSRLTVL.

This clone was detected once. This chain joins TRBV5-1 and TRBJ2-1, with 9 bases identical to TRBD2. Looked up from germline, CDR1 is SGHRS and CDR2 is YFSETQ. With 4 bases clipped from V and 5 bases from J, the junction kept 7 bases outside the gene matches. There are 15 residues in the CDR3. CDR3 sequence (DNA): TGCGCCAGCAGCCTCCGTAGCGGGAGCGACAATGAGCAGTTCTTC. Protein: CASSLRSGSDNEQFF.

Only a few counts were recorded for this clone. The chain couples TRBV19 to TRBJ1-1; no clear D gene. Germline CDR1 is LNHDA and CDR2 is SQIVND (reference sequence). V gave up 6 bases and J gave up 5 bases, with 10 bases separating them. The CDR3 runs to 12 residues. CDR3: CASRTRGTEAFF. CDR3 nucleotide sequence: TGTGCCAGTAGGACCCGGGGTACTGAAGCTTTCTTT.

This clone was observed a handful of times. The chain employs TRBV7-3 and TRBJ2-1; 9 bases agree with TRBD2. The V gene's germline CDR1 is SGHTA and CDR2 FQGTGA. V was clipped by 5 bases and J by 5 bases; unmatched bases: 7. The CDR3 is 15 residues long. The CDR3 is CASSDSGLANNEQFF. The CDR3 DNA follows: TGTGCCAGCAGCGATTCGGGACTAGCCAACAATGAGCAGTTCTTC.

In regard to this clone: An end of the junction differs from the germline gene, which may be a read error. The CDR3 is CASSTGVNTEAFF. The CDR3 nucleotides are TGTGCTAGCAGCACGGGGGTGAACACTGAAGCTTTCTTT. The chain joins TRBV7-7 to TRBJ1-1; D might be TRBD1 (5 bases). The CDR3 contains 13 residues. Germline V gene lookup returns CDR1 SSHAT and CDR2 FNYEAQ (reference sequence).

The V and J genes are TRBV4-2 and TRBJ2-7; TRBD2 matches at 10 bases. Germline CDR1 LGHNA, CDR2 YNFKEQ. V gave up 2 bases and J gave up 6 bases; unmatched junction bases: 16. CDR3 length: 18 amino acids. The CDR3 coding sequence is TGTGCCAGCAGCCAATTTCGAGGGCTAGCGGGAGTGGTAAGCGAGCAGTACTTC. Translation gives CASSQFRGLAGVVSEQYF.

The chain uses TRBV29-1 and TRBJ1-2, with 8 bases aligning to TRBD1. The CDR3 is 16 amino acids. V was clipped by 6 bases and J by 3 bases; unmatched bases: 15. The V gene's germline CDR1 is SQVTM and CDR2 ANQGSEA. CDR3 bases: TGCAGCGTGTCCGGACAGGGCTGGCAAAATCACTATGGCTACACCTTC. Its protein is CSVSGQGWQNHYGYTF.

This rearrangement joins TRBV18 to TRBJ1-2; 7 nucleotides agree with TRBD1. CDR3 size: 13 residues. J lost 3 bases, V lost 5 bases, and 3 bases had no gene match. In germline, CDR1 is KGHSH, CDR2 LQKENI. The CDR3 nucleotides are TGTGCCAGCTCAACCGGGACAGACTATGGCTACACCTTC. This codes for CASSTGTDYGYTF. Full variable domain (outside the CDR3, taken from reference TRBV18 and TRBJ1-2): NAGVMQNPRHLVRRRGQEARLRCSPMKGHSHVYWYRQLPEEGLKFMVYLQKENIIDESGMPKERFSAEFPKEGPSILRIQQVVRGDSAAYFCASSTGTDYGYTFGSGTRLTVV.

This chain connects TRBV6-5 to TRBJ2-7; 14 bases match TRBD2. The CDR3 has 16 amino acids. With 0 bases clipped from V and 3 bases from J, the junction kept 1 base outside the gene matches. Germline CDR1 reads MNHEY; CDR2 reads SVGAGI. This CDR3 reads CASSYSGLAGGYEQYF. The CDR3 DNA follows: TGTGCCAGCAGTTACTCTGGACTAGCGGGGGGCTACGAGCAGTACTTC.

The chain carries TRBV30 and TRBJ1-4; D perhaps matches TRBD1 (5 bases). The CDR3 is made up of 14 amino acids. V lost 0 bases to trimming and J lost 6 bases, with 11 bases between them. Germline values: CDR1 GTSNPN, CDR2 SVGIG (reference sequence). The CDR3 is CAWSVGGGDEKLFF. In DNA, the CDR3 is TGTGCCTGGAGTGTGGGGGGAGGGGATGAAAAACTGTTTTTT. Looking up the rest from reference TRBV30 and TRBJ1-4 gives the full variable domain: SQTIHQWPATLVQPVGSPLSLECTVEGTSNPNLYWYRQAAGRGLQLLFYSVGIGQISSEVPQNLSASRPQDRQFILSSKKLLLSDSGFYLCAWSVGGGDEKLFFGSGTQLSVL.

The chain couples TRBV5-4 to TRBJ2-2; TRBD1 aligns across 9 bases. The CDR3 totals 15 residues. The ends lost 1 base at V and 6 bases at J; junction bases unmatched: 4. The V gene's germline CDR1 is SGHNT and CDR2 YYREEE (reference sequence). CDR3 DNA: TGTGCCAGCAGCTTGTTACAGGGGGCCGCCGGGGAGCTGTTTTTT. Translation gives CASSLLQGAAGELFF.

This sequence joins TRBV20-1 and TRBJ2-5; unclear D gene. Germline V lookup: CDR1 DFQATT, CDR2 SNEGSKA (reference sequence). The CDR3 is made up of 10 amino acids. Between the trimmed V and J ends, which lost 6 bases and 2 bases, there was a span of 4 bases. DNA of the CDR3: TGCAGTGCCTCTCAAGAGACCCAGTACTTC. This codes for CSASQETQYF.

The J gene is TRBJ1-4, the V gene TRBV2; maybe TRBD1 (5 bases). Between the trimmed V and J ends, which lost 7 bases and 6 bases, there was a span of 18 bases. This CDR3 is 15 amino acids long. Per the germline V gene, CDR1 is SNHLY and CDR2 is FYNNEI. The CDR3 reads CASTTRGGGDEKLFF. The CDR3 DNA follows: TGTGCCAGCACCACCCGCGGGGGAGGGGATGAAAAACTGTTTTTT.

V and J are TRBV4-3 and TRBJ2-5, with D perhaps matching TRBD2 (6 bases). Trimming stripped 5 bases from V and 4 bases from J, with 11 bases between. The CDR3 has 13 residues. Germline V CDR1 and CDR2: LGHNA, YSLEER. CDR3 coding DNA: TGCGCCAGCAGCATTCAAGCGGGAGAGACCCAGTACTTC. This codes for CASSIQAGETQYF.

The CDR3: CASSEREAGNEQFF. Written as DNA, the CDR3 is TGTGCCAGCAGCGAGCGGGAGGCGGGCAATGAGCAGTTCTTC. This chain connects TRBV2 to TRBJ2-1; 9 bases fit TRBD2. Germline loops: CDR1 SNHLY, CDR2 FYNNEI. The CDR3 consists of 14 residues. V shed 6 bases, J shed 6 bases, and the junction held 6 bases outside the gene matches.

This chain joins TRBV19 and TRBJ1-4; TRBD1 agrees at 10 bases. This CDR3 has 14 amino acids. V trimming: 6 bases; J trimming: 8 bases; junction bases outside the gene matches: 6. In germline, CDR1 is LNHDA, CDR2 SQIVND (reference sequence). The CDR3 sequence is CASSTGTGVEKLFF. In DNA, the CDR3 is TGTGCCAGTAGCACCGGGACAGGGGTGGAAAAACTGTTTTTT.

The chain joins TRBV11-2 to TRBJ1-2; D uncertain. The CDR3 totals 17 residues. Deletions cut 2 bases from V and 0 bases from J, with 16 bases between. The germline CDR1 and CDR2 sequences are SGHAT and FQNNGV. For the CDR3, the DNA is TGTGCCAGCAGCTTATCCTCCGAGGCGGAATCTAACTATGGCTACACCTTC. This sequence encodes CASSLSSEAESNYGYTF. Supplemented by reference TRBV11-2 and TRBJ1-2, the full variable domain reads EAGVAQSPRYKIIEKRQSVAFWCNPISGHATLYWYQQILGQGPKLLIQFQNNGVVDDSQLPKDRFSAERLKGVDSTLKIQPAKLEDSAVYLCASSLSSEAESNYGYTFGSGTRLTVV.

The chain joins TRBV27 to TRBJ1-1; D possibly corresponds to TRBD1 (5 bases). Germline V lookup: CDR1 MNHEY, CDR2 SMNVEV (reference sequence). Trimming removed 1 base from V and 4 bases from J, with 7 bases in between. The length of the CDR3 is 13 residues. The CDR3 DNA follows: TGTGCCAGCAGTTTATTTAGGGGCACTGAAGCTTTCTTT. This translates into CASSLFRGTEAFF.